This TCR beta chain was profiled in a study of T cell repertoires in cytomegalovirus infection. Study as a whole: Both recently identified HLA-C-restricted and well-studied HLA-B-restricted CMV epitopes were used in the study. The public TCR beta signatures pointed to both CMV infection and matching HLA type.

Notes on the study in general: CMV-specific HLA-C-restricted TCR beta clonotypes dominated the ex vivo response.

This clonotype was counted only a few times. The antigen remains unidentified. Via MiXCR, TCRdb re-called the reads, giving one row per CDR3 protein. Of about 830,000 distinct CDR3 sequences in the sample, roughly 33% were seen once. The TCR comes from a human donor in good health (CMV status not recorded). Some clones in this sample may be carry-over from other donors' samples. The source material was cultured CD8+ T cells from PBMCs, sampled from culture after CMV antigen stimulation.

The DNA for the CDR3 is TGTGCCAGCGGATGGACAGGATCGAACACTGAAGCTTTCTTT. It is translated as CASGWTGSNTEAFF. The chain carries TRBV27 and TRBJ1-1; 7 bases line up with TRBD1. V lost 8 bases and J lost 1; bases outside the gene matches: 7. Germline-derived CDR1 and CDR2 are MNHEY and SMNVEV (reference sequence). CDR3 length: 14 residues.